The rows below give T cell receptor beta chains drawn from one sample of a study of metastatic and nonmetastatic thyroid tumors. TCRdb re-called the PCR reads via MiXCR. Among fewer than 40,000 clones listed, 33% were seen once. Sequenced input: tumor tissue. The receptors shown here come from a female donor with papillary thyroid cancer or a benign thyroid nodule (not recorded which). Some clones in this sample may be carry-over from other donors' samples. Both conserved end residues are part of each CDR3. A D gene is named only where the DNA matches it firmly. Size tells how often a clone was seen (once, few, many) or the class of an expanded clone, and some rows leave it out.

D: -
size: -
J: TRBJ2-1
V: TRBV6-2/TRBV6-3
DNA: TGTGCCAGCAGTTACGTGCGGCAGTCAAACAATGAGCAGTTCTTC
CDR3: CASSYVRQSNNEQFF

D: -
size: -
J: TRBJ1-1
V: TRBV19
DNA: TGTGCCAGTAGTACAGGGCGGGAGGACACTGAAGCTTTCTTT
CDR3: CASSTGREDTEAFF

D: TRBD2
size: -
J: TRBJ2-1
V: TRBV15
DNA: TGTGCCACCGCGGGCATGGCTAGCGGGGTCCATGAGCAGTTCTTC
CDR3: CATAGMASGVHEQFF

D: -
size: -
J: TRBJ1-2
V: TRBV11-2
DNA: TGTGCCAGCAGCCTCACATCCGGGACATACTATGGCTACACCTTC
CDR3: CASSLTSGTYYGYTF

D: TRBD2
size: -
J: TRBJ2-1
V: TRBV7-6
DNA: TGTGCTAGCAGCTTGAACGACGTGACCAGCGGGAGGGCCAGTGAGCAGTTCTTC
CDR3: CASSLNDVTSGRASEQFF

D: -
size: few
J: TRBJ2-6
V: TRBV11-2
DNA: TGTGCCAGCAGCTTAGTGGGGTCGACTGGGGCCAACGTCCTGACTTTC
CDR3: CASSLVGSTGANVLTF

D: -
size: -
J: TRBJ2-5
V: TRBV18
DNA: TGTGCCAGCTCACCAGGCGCAGGGCGAGAGACCCAGTACTTC
CDR3: CASSPGAGRETQYF

D: -
size: few
J: TRBJ2-7
V: TRBV12-3/TRBV12-4
DNA: TGTGCCAGCAGTTTTCCCCCCCCGGGAAACGAGCAGTACTTC
CDR3: CASSFPPPGNEQYF

D: -
size: few
J: TRBJ1-5
V: TRBV6-1
DNA: TGTGCCAGCAGTCTAAATCAGCCCCAGCATTTT
CDR3: CASSLNQPQHF

D: TRBD2
size: -
J: TRBJ2-2
V: TRBV7-6
DNA: TGTGCCAGCAGCTTAGTGATAGCGGGAGCCCTCACCGGGGAGCTGTTTTTT
CDR3: CASSLVIAGALTGELFF

D: TRBD2
size: -
J: TRBJ2-3
V: TRBV11-2
DNA: TGTGCCAGCAGCCCCTGGACTAGCGGGACAGATACGCAGTATTTT
CDR3: CASSPWTSGTDTQYF

D: -
size: -
J: TRBJ2-2
V: TRBV11-2
DNA: TGTGCCAGCAGCTTAGGGTCGTGGGAGGACCGAACCGGGGAGCTGCTTTTT
CDR3: CASSLGSWEDRTGELLF

D: TRBD1
size: few
J: TRBJ2-5
V: TRBV6-1
DNA: TGTGCCAGCACTACCTCCCCCGGGTCAGGGGGGACCCAGTACTTC
CDR3: CASTTSPGSGGTQYF

D: -
size: -
J: TRBJ2-1
V: TRBV28
DNA: TGTGCCAGCAGTCTGCGGAGAGAGCAGTTCTTC
CDR3: CASSLRREQFF

D: -
size: -
J: TRBJ1-5
V: TRBV5-4
DNA: TGTGCCAGCAGCTTGGCTAACAGGGCTCCCTATAGCAATCAGCCCCAGCATTTT
CDR3: CASSLANRAPYSNQPQHF

D: TRBD1
size: -
J: TRBJ1-2
V: TRBV4-3
DNA: TGCGCCAGCAGCTGGGACAGCCGAGACTATGGCTACACCTTC
CDR3: CASSWDSRDYGYTF

D: TRBD1
size: -
J: TRBJ2-7
V: TRBV11-2
DNA: TGTGCCAGCAGCTTATTACAGGGGTTTTACGAGCAGTACTTC
CDR3: CASSLLQGFYEQYF

D: -
size: few
J: TRBJ1-2
V: TRBV6-6
DNA: TGTGCCAGCAGGGGGGGGGGATATGGCTACACCTTC
CDR3: CASRGGGYGYTF

D: -
size: -
J: TRBJ2-7
V: TRBV5-8
DNA: TGTGCCAGCAGCTTGGGGGCCGGCACTAGGTCCTACGAGCAGTACTTC
CDR3: CASSLGAGTRSYEQYF

D: -
size: few
J: TRBJ1-2
V: TRBV4-1
DNA: TGCGCCAGCAGCCTCGGTGTGATGTCCTATGGCTACACCTTC
CDR3: CASSLGVMSYGYTF

D: TRBD2
size: few
J: TRBJ2-7
V: TRBV20-1
DNA: TGCAGTGCTCGACTAGCGGGTAGCCCCTACGAGCAGTACTTC
CDR3: CSARLAGSPYEQYF

D: TRBD1
size: -
J: TRBJ1-1
V: TRBV6-1
DNA: TGTGCCAGCAGTGTCGGGCAGGGGGCAGCTTTCTTT
CDR3: CASSVGQGAAFF

D: -
size: -
J: TRBJ2-1
V: TRBV5-1
DNA: TGCGCCAGCAGCTTGGCCGGGACCGAAGTGTACAATGAGCAGTTCTTC
CDR3: CASSLAGTEVYNEQFF

D: TRBD1
size: -
J: TRBJ2-7
V: TRBV5-1
DNA: TGCGCCAGCAGCCCCGGGACAGGGGGCATCTACGAGCAGTACTTC
CDR3: CASSPGTGGIYEQYF

D: -
size: few
J: TRBJ2-3
V: TRBV6-2/TRBV6-3
DNA: TGTGCCAGCAAAGAGGGCGGGATGGCAGATACGCAGTATTTT
CDR3: CASKEGGMADTQYF

D: -
size: few
J: TRBJ1-2
V: TRBV11-2
DNA: TGTGCCAGCAGCTTAGCTTTGGACCGCTATGGCTACACCTTC
CDR3: CASSLALDRYGYTF

D: -
size: -
J: TRBJ1-1
V: TRBV18
DNA: TGTGCCAGCTCACCACCGGTGAACACTGAAGCTTTCTTT
CDR3: CASSPPVNTEAFF

D: -
size: few
J: TRBJ2-2
V: TRBV6-4
DNA: TGTGCCAGCAGTGAAGGGACTGCCGGGGAGCTGTTTTTT
CDR3: CASSEGTAGELFF

D: -
size: few
J: TRBJ1-1
V: TRBV5-1
DNA: TGCGCCAGCAGCTTGCGGGTTCCGAACACTGAAGCTTTCTTT
CDR3: CASSLRVPNTEAFF

D: -
size: few
J: TRBJ1-1
V: TRBV19
DNA: TGTGCCAGTAGTATAGATTGGGCGGGCACTGAAGCTTTCTTT
CDR3: CASSIDWAGTEAFF

D: -
size: few
J: TRBJ2-1
V: TRBV6-1
DNA: TGTGCCAGAAGGGCAATTGAGCAGTTCTTC
CDR3: CARRAIEQFF

D: TRBD2
size: -
J: TRBJ2-3
V: TRBV4-2
DNA: TGTGCCAGCAGCCAAGGGACTAGCGGTCCTAGCACAGATACGCAGTATTTT
CDR3: CASSQGTSGPSTDTQYF

D: -
size: -
J: TRBJ2-1
V: TRBV5-1
DNA: TGCGCCAGCAGCTTTGGACCCTGGAATGAGCAGTTCTTC
CDR3: CASSFGPWNEQFF

D: TRBD2
size: -
J: TRBJ2-2
V: TRBV20-1
DNA: TGCAGTGCTAGAGAAAGACTAGCGGGAGGGTTTCGTGCCGGGGAGCTGTTTTTT
CDR3: CSARERLAGGFRAGELFF

D: TRBD2
size: few
J: TRBJ2-1
V: TRBV6-1
DNA: TGTGCCAGCAGTCGAACTACTAGCGGGAGTAGGGATGAGCAGTTCTTC
CDR3: CASSRTTSGSRDEQFF

D: -
size: -
J: TRBJ2-3
V: TRBV20-1
DNA: TGCAGTGCTAGTATACCCCCCAATACGCAGTATTTT
CDR3: CSASIPPNTQYF

D: -
size: few
J: TRBJ2-2
V: TRBV6-1
DNA: TGTGCCAGCACTAACAGCCTGCCCGGGGAGCTGTTTTTT
CDR3: CASTNSLPGELFF

D: -
size: -
J: TRBJ1-1
V: TRBV5-1
DNA: TGCGCCAGCAGTCTAGGGTGGACTGAAGCTTTCTTT
CDR3: CASSLGWTEAFF

D: TRBD1
size: few
J: TRBJ2-3
V: TRBV6-1
DNA: TGTGCCAGCAGTGAGGGACAGGCCAGCACAGATACGCAGTATTTT
CDR3: CASSEGQASTDTQYF

D: TRBD2
size: few
J: TRBJ2-1
V: TRBV6-1
DNA: TGTGCCAGCAGCGAGGGACTAGCGGGAGGCAATGAGCAGTTCTTC
CDR3: CASSEGLAGGNEQFF

D: -
size: -
J: TRBJ2-2
V: TRBV20-1
DNA: TGCAGTGCTAGAACCACCCCGCCCGGGGAGCTGTTTTTT
CDR3: CSARTTPPGELFF

D: -
size: -
J: TRBJ1-6
V: TRBV7-2
DNA: TGTGCCAGCAGCTTAGCCAGGGGTGGTCATTCACCCCTCCACTTT
CDR3: CASSLARGGHSPLHF

D: -
size: few
J: TRBJ2-1
V: TRBV19
DNA: TGTGCCAGTAGTATAGCAGTAGCGGTCAATGAGCAGTTCTTC
CDR3: CASSIAVAVNEQFF

D: -
size: few
J: TRBJ2-3
V: TRBV5-1
DNA: TGCGCCAGCAGTGGGTTGGGGGGGCACACAGATACGCAGTATTTT
CDR3: CASSGLGGHTDTQYF